The source of this TCR beta chain is a study of human T cells and chemical hapten exposure. The CDR3 is 15 residues long. Trimming shortened V by 5 bases and J by 2 bases, and 13 bases separated the two germline ends. CDR1 is SNHLY and CDR2 is FYNNEI in the germline V gene. Unfractionated whole blood yielded total RNA. Overall study findings and caveats: No alteration of TCRs above 1 in 1000 frequency was seen with DPC sensitization.

This clonotype was picked up many times. The target antigen is unknown. The library labeled individual cDNA molecules by adding unique molecular identifiers to them. Each CDR3 protein gets one entry after TCRdb re-called the 5' RACE reads with MiXCR. This sample has around 140,000 distinct CDR3 sequences, with roughly 4% found just once. The V call is TRBV2, the J call TRBJ2-1, with D possibly called TRBD1 or TRBD2 (5 bases each). The sequence derives from a female donor in good health. DNA of the CDR3: TGTGCCAGCAGTTCCGGGACCCTCACCTACAATGAGCAGTTCTTC. This encodes CASSSGTLTYNEQFF.